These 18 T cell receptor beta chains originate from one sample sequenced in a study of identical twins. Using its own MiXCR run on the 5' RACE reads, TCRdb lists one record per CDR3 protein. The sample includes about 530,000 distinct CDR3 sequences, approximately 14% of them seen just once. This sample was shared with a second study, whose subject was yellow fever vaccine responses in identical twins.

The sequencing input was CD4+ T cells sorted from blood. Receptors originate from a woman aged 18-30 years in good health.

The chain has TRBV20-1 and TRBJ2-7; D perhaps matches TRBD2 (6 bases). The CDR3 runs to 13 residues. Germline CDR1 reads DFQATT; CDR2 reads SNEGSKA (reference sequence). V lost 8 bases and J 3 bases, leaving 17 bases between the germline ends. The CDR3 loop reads CSITGGVDYEQYV. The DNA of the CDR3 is TGCAGTATCACAGGAGGGGTGGACTACGAGCAGTACGTC.

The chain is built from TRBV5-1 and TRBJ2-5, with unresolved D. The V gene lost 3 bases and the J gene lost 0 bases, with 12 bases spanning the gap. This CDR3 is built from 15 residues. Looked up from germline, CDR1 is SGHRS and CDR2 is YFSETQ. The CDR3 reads CASSSATPYQETQYF. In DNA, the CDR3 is TGCGCCAGCAGCTCCGCTACACCGTACCAAGAGACCCAGTACTTC.

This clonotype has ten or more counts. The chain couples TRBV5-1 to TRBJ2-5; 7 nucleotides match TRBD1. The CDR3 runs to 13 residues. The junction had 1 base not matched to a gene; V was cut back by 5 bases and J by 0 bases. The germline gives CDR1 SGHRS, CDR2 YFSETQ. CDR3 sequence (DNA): TGCGCCAGCAGGGGGACAGACCAAGAGACCCAGTACTTC. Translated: CASRGTDQETQYF.

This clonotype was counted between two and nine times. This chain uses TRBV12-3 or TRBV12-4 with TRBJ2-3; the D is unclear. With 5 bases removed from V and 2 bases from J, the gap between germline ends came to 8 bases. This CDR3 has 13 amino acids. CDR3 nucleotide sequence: TGTGCCAGCAGTCCTAAAATCACAGATACGCAGTATTTT. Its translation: CASSPKITDTQYF.

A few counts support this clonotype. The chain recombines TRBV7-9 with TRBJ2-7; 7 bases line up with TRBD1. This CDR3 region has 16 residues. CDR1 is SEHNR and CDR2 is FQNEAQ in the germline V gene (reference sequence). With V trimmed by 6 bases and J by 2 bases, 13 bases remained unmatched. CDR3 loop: CASSPTTGSSPYEQYV. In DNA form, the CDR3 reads TGTGCCAGCAGTCCTACGACAGGGTCAAGTCCCTACGAGCAGTACGTC.

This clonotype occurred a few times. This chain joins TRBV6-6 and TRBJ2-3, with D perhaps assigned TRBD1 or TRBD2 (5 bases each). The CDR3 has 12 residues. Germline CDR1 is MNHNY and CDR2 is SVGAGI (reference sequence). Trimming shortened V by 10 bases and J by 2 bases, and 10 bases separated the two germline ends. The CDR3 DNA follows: TGTGCCACTGAGGGGTTCACAGATACGCAGTATTTT. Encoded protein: CATEGFTDTQYF.

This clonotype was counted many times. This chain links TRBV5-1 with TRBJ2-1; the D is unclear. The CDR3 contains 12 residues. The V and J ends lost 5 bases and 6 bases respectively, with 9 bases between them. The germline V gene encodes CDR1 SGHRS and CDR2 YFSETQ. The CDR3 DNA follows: TGCGCCAGCAGTTTTTCATCCAATGAGCAGTTCTTC. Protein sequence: CASSFSSNEQFF.

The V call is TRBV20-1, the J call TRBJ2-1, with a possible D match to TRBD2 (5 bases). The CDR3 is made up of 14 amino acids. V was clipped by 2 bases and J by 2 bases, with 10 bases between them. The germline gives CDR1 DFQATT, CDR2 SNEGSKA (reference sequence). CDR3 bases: TGCAGTGCTAGACAGGAGCGGACCTACAATGAGCAGTTCTTC. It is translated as CSARQERTYNEQFF.

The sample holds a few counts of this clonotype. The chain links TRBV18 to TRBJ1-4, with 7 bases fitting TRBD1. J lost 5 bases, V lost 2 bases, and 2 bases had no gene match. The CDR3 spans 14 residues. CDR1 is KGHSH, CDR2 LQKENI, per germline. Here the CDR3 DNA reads TGTGCCAGCTCACCAGCGGGACAGAATGAAAAACTGTTTTTT. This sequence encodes CASSPAGQNEKLFF.

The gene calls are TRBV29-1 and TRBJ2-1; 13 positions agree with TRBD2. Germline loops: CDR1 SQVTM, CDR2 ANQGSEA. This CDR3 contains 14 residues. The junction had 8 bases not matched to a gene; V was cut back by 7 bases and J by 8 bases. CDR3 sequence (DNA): TGCAGCGCCTCTGGGACTAGCGGGGTTTATGAGCAGTTCTTC. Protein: CSASGTSGVYEQFF.

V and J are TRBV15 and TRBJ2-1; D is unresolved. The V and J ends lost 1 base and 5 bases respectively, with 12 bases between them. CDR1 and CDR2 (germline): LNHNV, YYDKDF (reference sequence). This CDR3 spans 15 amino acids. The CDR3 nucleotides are TGTGCCACCAGCAGAGCAGTGGTCGACCACAATGAGCAGTTCTTC. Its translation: CATSRAVVDHNEQFF.

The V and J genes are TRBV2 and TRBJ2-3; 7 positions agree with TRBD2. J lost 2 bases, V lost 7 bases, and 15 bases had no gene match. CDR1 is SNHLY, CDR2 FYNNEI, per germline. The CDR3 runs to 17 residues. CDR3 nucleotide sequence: TGTGCCAGCACAATCAATATGGGCGGGAGACCCACAGATACGCAGTATTTT. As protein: CASTINMGGRPTDTQYF.

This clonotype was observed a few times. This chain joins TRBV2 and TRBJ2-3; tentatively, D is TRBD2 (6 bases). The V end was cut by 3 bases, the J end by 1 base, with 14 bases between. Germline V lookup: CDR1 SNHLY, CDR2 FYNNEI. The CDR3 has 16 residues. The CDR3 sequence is CASSDWRGGGTDTQYF. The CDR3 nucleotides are TGTGCCAGCAGTGACTGGCGGGGTGGGGGCACAGATACGCAGTATTTT.

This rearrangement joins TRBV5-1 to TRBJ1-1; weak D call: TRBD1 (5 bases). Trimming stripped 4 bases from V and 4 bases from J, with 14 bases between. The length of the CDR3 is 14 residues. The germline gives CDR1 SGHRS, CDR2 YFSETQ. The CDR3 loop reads CASSPGTPPTEAFF. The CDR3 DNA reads TGCGCCAGCAGCCCAGGGACCCCCCCCACTGAAGCTTTCTTT.

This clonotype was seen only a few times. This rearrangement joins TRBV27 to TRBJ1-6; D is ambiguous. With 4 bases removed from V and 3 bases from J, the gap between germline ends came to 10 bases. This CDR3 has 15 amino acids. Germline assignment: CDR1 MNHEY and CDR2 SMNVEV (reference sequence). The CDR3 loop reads CASSSGVSYNSPLHF. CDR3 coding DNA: TGTGCCAGCAGTTCTGGGGTGAGCTATAATTCACCCCTCCACTTT.

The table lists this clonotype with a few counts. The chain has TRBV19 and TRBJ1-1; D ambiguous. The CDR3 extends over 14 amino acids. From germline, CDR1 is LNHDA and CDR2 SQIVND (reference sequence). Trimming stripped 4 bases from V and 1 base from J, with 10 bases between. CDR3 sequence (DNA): TGTGCCAGTAGTAAGATTATTGGGAACACTGAAGCTTTCTTT. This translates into CASSKIIGNTEAFF.

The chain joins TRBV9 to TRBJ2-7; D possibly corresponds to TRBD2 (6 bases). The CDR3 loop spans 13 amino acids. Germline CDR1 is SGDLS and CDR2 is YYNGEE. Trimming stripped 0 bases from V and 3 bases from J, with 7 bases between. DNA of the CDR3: TGTGCCAGCAGCGTAGCGGGAGACTACGAGCAGTACTTC. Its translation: CASSVAGDYEQYF.

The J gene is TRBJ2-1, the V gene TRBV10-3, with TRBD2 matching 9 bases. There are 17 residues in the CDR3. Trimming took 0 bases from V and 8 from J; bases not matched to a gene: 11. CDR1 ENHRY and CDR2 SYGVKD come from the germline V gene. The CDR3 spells CAISESITAGGQDEQFF. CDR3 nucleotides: TGTGCCATCAGTGAGTCGATCACGGCGGGGGGGCAAGATGAGCAGTTCTTC.